The clone carrying this T cell receptor (beta chain) was counted a few times. Antigen: not known. PCR was performed a second time for about 7 to 12 cycles using a sample-barcoded 5' primer and a J-beta primer mix. TCRdb used MiXCR to reprocess the 5' RACE reads, holding one entry per CDR3 protein. The sample lists more than 1,000,000 distinct CDR3 sequences, roughly a quarter occurring once. These data are taken from a study of blood T cells in healthy people across ages. Study observations and caveats: Naive CD4+ cell counts and diversity both ran higher in long-lived than in aged donors. Per million T cells, TCR beta diversity dropped roughly linearly as age increased.

CDR3 length: 16 residues. V gave up 0 bases and J gave up 6 bases, with 15 bases separating them. This sample also appeared in a second study, on T cells of mothers and their children. That paper notes: Nine systemically healthy Caucasian donors: three mothers, six children. cDNA was made from all extracted RNA, about 1.5 ug per 15 ul.

The chain is built from TRBV12-3 or TRBV12-4 and TRBJ1-5, with D perhaps TRBD1 (5 bases). This clonotype was obtained from a girl aged 2-10 years in good health. The material sequenced was blood. The CDR3 sequence is CASSLARGTLGQPQHF. The DNA for the CDR3 is TGTGCCAGCAGTTTAGCGCGAGGGACTCTAGGTCAGCCCCAGCATTTT.